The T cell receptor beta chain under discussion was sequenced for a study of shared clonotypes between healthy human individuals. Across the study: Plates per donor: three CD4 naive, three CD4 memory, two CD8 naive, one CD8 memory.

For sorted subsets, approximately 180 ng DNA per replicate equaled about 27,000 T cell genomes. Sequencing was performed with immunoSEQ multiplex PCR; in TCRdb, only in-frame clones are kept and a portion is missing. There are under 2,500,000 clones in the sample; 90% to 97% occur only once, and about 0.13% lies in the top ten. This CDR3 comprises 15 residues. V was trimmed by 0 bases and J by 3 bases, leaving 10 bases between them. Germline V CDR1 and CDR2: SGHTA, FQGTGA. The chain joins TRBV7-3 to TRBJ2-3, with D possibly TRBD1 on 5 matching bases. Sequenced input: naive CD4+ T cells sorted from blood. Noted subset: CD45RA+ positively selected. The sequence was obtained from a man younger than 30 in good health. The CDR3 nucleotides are TGTGCCAGCAGCTTAACCTCGACAGTAACAGATACGCAGTATTTT. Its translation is CASSLTSTVTDTQYF.